This TCR beta chain appears in the sequencing data of a study of blood T cell repertoires in COVID-19. Study-wide background: Specimens from acute and convalescent COVID-19 originated in the United States, Italy and Spain. Sample material is recorded as cDNA or gDNA derived from T cells, B-cell-depleted T cells, or PBMCs.

In germline, CDR1 is LGHNA, CDR2 YSLEER. Losses at the gene ends were 0 bases for V and 2 bases for J; bases not matched to a gene: 14. The CDR3 runs 21 residues. Study processing details: It was from reference gene primer amplification that nucleated cell counts were estimated. Produced via immunoSEQ multiplex PCR; TCRdb's table is partial and in-frame only. The V and J calls and clone size were taken over from that table, and D and trimming were inferred from the DNA. The sample includes fewer than 15,000 clones, 88% seen only once; the top ten take roughly 2.6%. The chain uses TRBV4-3 and TRBJ2-7, with 15 bases identical to TRBD2. This sequence was found in a human donor in a cohort sampled during active COVID-19. What was sequenced was peripheral blood. CDR3 DNA: TGCGCCAGCAGCCAAGATACAGGACCGGGACTAGCGGGGGGAATGACCTACGAGCAGTACTTC. Translated, it gives CASSQDTGPGLAGGMTYEQYF.